Sequencing of this T cell receptor (beta chain) was carried out in a study of Tregs in tolerant kidney transplant recipients. To note about this clone: The antigen remains undetermined.

Repertoires were generated with immunoSEQ multiplex PCR, while TCRdb's copy carries only in-frame clones and drops some. The top ten hold under 4% of the sample, which has some 15,000 clones, around 66% seen once. In germline, CDR1 is MNHEY, CDR2 SVGAGI. The CDR3 consists of 13 residues. J was trimmed by 2 bases and V by 6 bases; bases with no gene match: 1. J is TRBJ1-5 and V is TRBV6-5; TRBD1 matches at 7 bases. The origin of this receptor is a human donor in good health. Sample: Tregs from blood cultured with allogeneic cells. Here the CDR3 reads CASRDRRNQPQHF. The CDR3 DNA sequence: TGTGCCAGCAGGGACAGGCGCAATCAGCCCCAGCATTTT.